This T cell receptor beta chain was recovered during a study of blood T cell repertoires in COVID-19. This clone appeared a few times. Produced via immunoSEQ multiplex PCR; TCRdb's table is partial and in-frame only. This sample has about 250,000 clones, with more than 75% found just once. V trimming: 3 bases; J trimming: 2 bases; junction bases outside the gene matches: 4. Germline V gene lookup returns CDR1 LNHDA and CDR2 SQIVND (reference sequence). There are 15 residues in the CDR3. V usage is TRBV19 and J usage is TRBJ2-1; 7 bases line up with TRBD2. The source material was PBMCs or T cells enriched from blood (not recorded which). The sequence derives from a man between 40 and 49 years old who had recovered from COVID-19. The CDR3 sequence: CASSMDAGAYNEQFF. CDR3 DNA sequence: TGTGCCAGTAGTATGGATGCGGGAGCCTACAATGAGCAGTTCTTC.